Shown below are 31 T cell receptor beta chains from a single sample sequenced in a study of blood T cell repertoires in COVID-19. Clones were sequenced by immunoSEQ multiplex PCR, and TCRdb holds only the in-frame ones, with some missing. Among around 280,000 clones listed, more than 85% were seen once. The sequenced sample was peripheral blood. These receptor sequences come from a man between 70 and 80 years old with acute or convalescent COVID-19.

J is TRBJ2-2 and V is TRBV4-1; 10 bases match TRBD1. V trimming: 2 bases; J trimming: 2 bases; junction bases outside the gene matches: 8. Germline assignment: CDR1 MGHRA and CDR2 YSYEKL. The CDR3 sequence is 18 residues long. The CDR3, as DNA: TGCGCCAGCAGCCAATCCGGGCGGACAGGGGGAAACACCGGGGAGCTGTTTTTT. The encoded protein is CASSQSGRTGGNTGELFF.

The V call is TRBV6-6, the J call TRBJ2-7; 8 nucleotides line up with TRBD1. Germline assignment: CDR1 MNHNY and CDR2 SVGAGI (reference sequence). The CDR3 runs to 15 residues. Unmatched junction bases numbered 9, after V lost 6 bases and J lost 2 bases. CDR3 coding DNA: TGTGCCAGCAGCCAACCGGGACAGGAGGCCTACGAGCAGTACTTC. It is translated as CASSQPGQEAYEQYF.

This sequence joins TRBV10-3 and TRBJ2-3, with 9 bases that match TRBD2. The CDR3 spans 17 residues. CDR1 ENHRY and CDR2 SYGVKD come from the germline V gene. The J segment lost 1 base and the V segment lost 6 bases, leaving 11 bases of the junction unmatched. The CDR3 nucleotides read TGTGCCATCAGGGCGAGCTTGGCGGGGGGGGGCACAGATACGCAGTATTTT. It codes for CAIRASLAGGGTDTQYF.

This clone came up once. In DNA form, the CDR3 reads TGTGCCAGCACATCCGGCGGGGTGGCGGGAGTGTACAATGAGCAGTTCTTC. Translation gives CASTSGGVAGVYNEQFF. The J gene is TRBJ2-1, the V gene TRBV28, with 7 bases matching TRBD2. Germline CDR1 reads MDHEN; CDR2 reads SYDVKM. The length of the CDR3 is 17 residues. With 7 bases clipped from V and 4 bases from J, the junction kept 16 bases outside the gene matches.

The chain recombines TRBV7-2 with TRBJ2-7; D unresolved. The CDR3 runs 14 residues. Germline values: CDR1 SGHTA, CDR2 FQGNSA. V shed 0 bases and J shed 7 bases, with 13 bases lying between them. CDR3 nucleotide sequence: TGTGCCAGCAGCTTAGCGGTCCAGGTTGAGGAGCAGTACTTC. Translation: CASSLAVQVEEQYF.

The chain joins TRBV4-3 to TRBJ1-5; 7 positions agree with TRBD1. This CDR3 spans 18 amino acids. With 0 bases clipped from V and 0 bases from J, the junction kept 8 bases outside the gene matches. Germline V gene data show CDR1 as LGHNA and CDR2 as YSLEER. The CDR3 spells CASSQEGWDRDSNQPQHF. In nucleotides, the CDR3 is TGCGCCAGCAGCCAAGAGGGGTGGGACAGAGATAGCAATCAGCCCCAGCATTTT.

This chain connects TRBV10-2 to TRBJ2-2; TRBD2 matches 14 bases. The CDR3 runs 16 residues. V lost 6 bases, J lost 2 bases, and 2 bases stayed unmatched. The germline V gene encodes CDR1 WSHSY and CDR2 SAAADI. The CDR3 region is CASRGLAGGNTGELFF. The CDR3 region has the DNA TGCGCCAGCAGAGGACTAGCGGGGGGAAACACCGGGGAGCTGTTTTTT.

The chain is built from TRBV27 and TRBJ2-5; D is uncertain. The CDR3 is 13 residues long. The ends were cut back, 0 bases at V and 1 base at J, with 3 bases in the middle. The germline V gene encodes CDR1 MNHEY and CDR2 SMNVEV (reference sequence). The CDR3: CASSLSRQETQYF. The DNA for the CDR3 is TGTGCCAGCAGTTTATCGCGCCAAGAGACCCAGTACTTC.

The V gene is TRBV18, the J gene TRBJ1-3; D not resolved. The germline V gene has CDR1 KGHSH and CDR2 LQKENI. Between the trimmed V and J ends, which lost 5 bases and 4 bases, there was a span of 12 bases. CDR3 length equals 14 residues. The CDR3 loop reads CASSAGVSGNTIYF. CDR3 sequence (DNA): TGTGCCAGCTCAGCGGGTGTTTCGGGAAACACCATATATTTT. Combining the CDR3 with reference TRBV18 and TRBJ1-3 gives the whole variable domain NAGVMQNPRHLVRRRGQEARLRCSPMKGHSHVYWYRQLPEEGLKFMVYLQKENIIDESGMPKERFSAEFPKEGPSILRIQQVVRGDSAAYFCASSAGVSGNTIYFGEGSWLTVV.

V gene TRBV3-1 (or the pseudogene TRBV3-2) combines with J gene TRBJ2-5, with 9 bases lining up with TRBD2. The CDR3 loop spans 13 amino acids. V gave up 4 bases and J gave up 9 bases; unmatched junction bases: 6. Germline V lookup: CDR1 LGHDT, CDR2 YNNKEL (reference sequence). DNA for the CDR3: TGTGCCAGCAGCCGGACGGCGGGGGGGGCCCAGTACTTC. Encoded protein: CASSRTAGGAQYF.

The chain recombines TRBV30 with TRBJ1-1; D is uncertain. Germline V gene lookup returns CDR1 GTSNPN and CDR2 SVGIG (reference sequence). This CDR3 has 14 residues. Trimming took off 5 bases at V and 1 base at J, with 14 bases between the two ends. DNA for the CDR3: TGTGCCTGGCGGGGTGCGGGTCCGAACACTGAAGCTTTCTTT. This codes for CAWRGAGPNTEAFF.

The J gene is TRBJ2-7, the V gene TRBV5-1; 8 positions match TRBD2. V gave up 1 base and J gave up 3 bases; unmatched junction bases: 3. The CDR3 extends over 14 amino acids. Germline CDR1 reads SGHRS; CDR2 reads YFSETQ. CDR3 sequence reads: CASSLRGGRYEQYF. The CDR3 DNA follows: TGCGCCAGCAGCTTGCGGGGGGGCCGCTACGAGCAGTACTTC.

The chain combines TRBV7-2 with TRBJ2-7, with 9 bases that match TRBD2. In germline, CDR1 is SGHTA, CDR2 FQGNSA. The V gene end was trimmed by 6 bases and the J gene end by 2 bases; junction bases not matched to a gene: 11. The CDR3 has 16 amino acids. Here the CDR3 reads CASSPESGGKTYEQYF. The CDR3 DNA sequence: TGTGCCAGCAGTCCGGAAAGCGGGGGGAAAACCTACGAGCAGTACTTC. Based on the CDR3 plus reference TRBV7-2 and TRBJ2-7, the full variable domain is GAGVSQSPSNKVTEKGKDVELRCDPISGHTALYWYRQSLGQGLEFLIYFQGNSAPDKSGLPSDRFSAERTGGSVSTLTIQRTQQEDSAVYLCASSPESGGKTYEQYFGPGTRLTVT.

This clone came up once. This chain joins TRBV27 and TRBJ1-5; D possibly corresponds to TRBD1 (5 bases). V dropped 2 bases and J dropped 9 bases, with 17 bases sitting between them. The CDR3 totals 15 residues. Germline values: CDR1 MNHEY, CDR2 SMNVEV (reference sequence). In DNA, the CDR3 is TGTGCCAGCAGTTTAACCCAGGACATGGACCTGCCCCAGCATTTT. Protein product: CASSLTQDMDLPQHF.

The gene calls are TRBV2 and TRBJ2-7; D is unclear. The V gene's germline CDR1 is SNHLY and CDR2 FYNNEI. The CDR3 consists of 14 residues. Trimming shortened V by 4 bases and J by 2 bases, and 12 bases separated the two germline ends. In nucleotides, the CDR3 is TGTGCCAGCAGTGGAACTATTAAGGCCTACGAGCAGTACTTC. Translated: CASSGTIKAYEQYF.

This clone was seen a handful of times. The chain has TRBV24-1 and TRBJ1-5, with 7 bases identical to TRBD1. V trimming: 3 bases; J trimming: 4 bases; junction bases outside the gene matches: 5. The CDR3 covers 15 residues. Germline CDR1 KGHDR, CDR2 SFDVKD. In nucleotides, the CDR3 is TGTGCCACCAGTGATCGACAGGGCGATAATCAGCCCCAGCATTTT. Its protein product is CATSDRQGDNQPQHF.

The V and J genes are TRBV2 and TRBJ2-5; 9 bases line up with TRBD1. CDR1 is SNHLY, CDR2 FYNNEI, per germline. Germline trimming cut 5 bases from V and 5 bases from J; bases unmatched to any gene: 6. The CDR3 covers 14 residues. The DNA for the CDR3 is TGTGCCAGCAGTCAACAGGGGGCTGGGGAGACCCAGTACTTC. This sequence encodes CASSQQGAGETQYF.

The gene calls are TRBV9 and TRBJ2-1; TRBD1 matches at 10 bases. The CDR3 contains 15 residues. Germline trimming cut 3 bases from V and 8 bases from J; bases unmatched to any gene: 8. Germline CDR1 SGDLS, CDR2 YYNGEE. Here the CDR3 DNA reads TGTGCCAGCAGCGCAGGCTGGACAGGGGGTTATGAGCAGTTCTTC. This gives the protein CASSAGWTGGYEQFF.

This clone was recorded a few times. V usage is TRBV11-2 and J usage is TRBJ1-4; a weak D match, TRBD1 (5 bases). Trimming shortened V by 2 bases and J by 7 bases, and 14 bases separated the two germline ends. This CDR3 has 15 residues. Germline loops: CDR1 SGHAT, CDR2 FQNNGV. CDR3 nucleotides: TGTGCCAGCAGCTTATTTCAGGGAGGAGGTGAAAAACTGTTTTTT. It codes for CASSLFQGGGEKLFF.

The chain has TRBV7-8 and TRBJ1-2; no clear D. Germline CDR1 reads SGHVS; CDR2 reads FQNEAQ. This CDR3 has 14 amino acids. V lost 1 base and J lost 3, with 9 bases in between. CDR3 loop: CASSLERIYYGYTF. The DNA for the CDR3 is TGTGCCAGCAGCTTAGAGCGGATTTACTATGGCTACACCTTC.

V gene TRBV7-6 combines with J gene TRBJ2-1, with D possibly being TRBD2 (6 bases). The CDR3 length is 17 residues. CDR1 SGHVS and CDR2 FNYEAQ come from the germline V gene. The V and J ends lost 2 bases and 0 bases respectively, with 14 bases between them. This chain's CDR3 is CASSLSQIGGSYNEQFF. As DNA, the CDR3 is TGTGCCAGCAGCTTATCCCAGATCGGGGGCTCCTACAATGAGCAGTTCTTC.

The count of this clone is one. This chain links TRBV29-1 with TRBJ1-1, with 9 bases fitting TRBD1. Germline V gene sequence: CDR1 SQVTM, CDR2 ANQGSEA. This CDR3 spans 13 amino acids. J lost 5 bases, V lost 7 bases, and 8 bases had no gene match. The CDR3 DNA reads as TGCAGCGCCCTGCGGGACAGGGAGACTGAAGCTTTCTTT. Translating gives CSALRDRETEAFF.

The genes are TRBV5-1 and TRBJ2-2, with TRBD2 identical over 12 bases. CDR1 SGHRS and CDR2 YFSETQ come from the germline V gene. This CDR3 is 14 amino acids long. V lost 6 bases, J lost 4 bases, and 1 base stayed unmatched. The CDR3 DNA reads as TGCGCCAGCACGACTAGCGGGAGCACCGGGGAGCTGTTTTTT. It is translated as CASTTSGSTGELFF.

The V call is TRBV18, the J call TRBJ1-1; D possibly corresponds to TRBD1 (5 bases). The CDR3 length is 14 residues. CDR1 and CDR2 from the germline V gene are KGHSH and LQKENI. The V end lost 3 bases, the J end lost 5 bases, and 13 bases lay between the germline ends. The CDR3 DNA sequence: TGTGCCAGCTCACCTCAGGGAATTGGGACTGAAGCTTTCTTT. Residues: CASSPQGIGTEAFF.

The V call is TRBV28, the J call TRBJ1-5; 7 positions agree with TRBD1. Germline V lookup: CDR1 MDHEN, CDR2 SYDVKM. This CDR3 is 14 amino acids long. Trimming cost V 4 bases and J 5 bases; bases outside gene matches: 5. CDR3 bases: TGTGCCAGCAGTTCGGGACAGCGGGATCAGCCCCAGCATTTT. Amino acids: CASSSGQRDQPQHF.

The V call is TRBV9, the J call TRBJ2-7; 9 nucleotides match TRBD1. V was pared by 4 bases and J by 6 bases, with 8 bases of the junction left unmatched. The germline V gene encodes CDR1 SGDLS and CDR2 YYNGEE. The CDR3 sequence is 14 residues long. CDR3 in amino acids: CASSTGQGIGEQYF. CDR3 bases: TGTGCCAGCAGCACCGGACAGGGGATAGGCGAGCAGTACTTC.

The gene calls are TRBV5-1 and TRBJ2-3, with 7 positions matching TRBD1. The V gene's germline CDR1 is SGHRS and CDR2 YFSETQ. The V segment lost 6 bases and the J segment 4 bases; nucleotides outside the gene matches: 8. The CDR3 is 14 amino acids. This chain's CDR3 is CASTEDRVADTQYF. CDR3 nucleotides: TGCGCCAGCACCGAAGACAGGGTGGCAGATACGCAGTATTTT.

This sequence joins TRBV7-2 and TRBJ2-7; 7 bases line up with TRBD2. The junction had 7 bases not matched to a gene; V was cut back by 1 base and J by 4 bases. The germline V gene has CDR1 SGHTA and CDR2 FQGNSA. The CDR3 is made up of 15 amino acids. CDR3 sequence: CASSLVGRGRYEQYF. Written as DNA, the CDR3 is TGTGCCAGCAGCTTAGTTGGGCGGGGGAGGTACGAGCAGTACTTC.

The chain couples TRBV11-2 to TRBJ2-3; 7 positions agree with TRBD2. Trimming cost V 0 bases and J 0 bases; bases outside gene matches: 3. Germline assignment: CDR1 SGHAT and CDR2 FQNNGV. This CDR3 has 16 residues. Here the CDR3 DNA reads TGTGCCAGCAGCTTAGATGGTAGCGGGAGCACAGATACGCAGTATTTT. Translating gives CASSLDGSGSTDTQYF.

The V call is TRBV11-1, the J call TRBJ1-1, with a tentative D call TRBD1 (5 bases). The ends were cut back, 8 bases at V and 3 bases at J, with 13 bases in the middle. Germline V lookup: CDR1 SGHAT, CDR2 FQDESV (reference sequence). The CDR3 has 13 amino acids. CDR3 region: CASRSGFDTEAFF. DNA for the CDR3: TGTGCCAGCCGCTCAGGGTTTGACACTGAAGCTTTCTTT.

The CDR3 nucleotides are TGTGCCAGCAGCTACCGCGGGACTAGCGGGAGAATGGGAGAGACCCAGTACTTC. It encodes CASSYRGTSGRMGETQYF. The rearrangement links TRBV7-9 to TRBJ2-5; 14 nucleotides match TRBD2. In germline, CDR1 is SEHNR, CDR2 FQNEAQ (reference sequence). CDR3 size: 18 residues. V shed 4 bases, J shed 4 bases, and the junction held 11 bases outside the gene matches.